What follows are 23 T cell receptor beta chains derived from one specimen sequenced in a study of Tregs in tolerant kidney transplant recipients. Profiled with immunoSEQ multiplex PCR; TCRdb holds only in-frame clones, not every one. The sample consists of roughly 68,000 clones, roughly 89% of them appearing once. Sequenced: CD4+ T cells from blood. The receptors originated from a human donor in good health.

This sequence joins TRBV6-5 and TRBJ2-5; possibly TRBD2 for D (6 bases). CDR1 and CDR2 (germline): MNHEY, SVGAGI. The V end was cut by 7 bases, the J end by 1 base, with 10 bases between. The CDR3 length is 13 residues. The CDR3 nucleotides are TGTGCCAGCATCGGTAGCGGCCAAGAGACCCAGTACTTC. It translates to CASIGSGQETQYF.

The rearrangement joins TRBV18 to TRBJ2-3; D is unclear. In germline, CDR1 is KGHSH, CDR2 LQKENI. The ends were cut back, 4 bases at V and 0 bases at J, with 17 bases in the middle. The CDR3 has 17 amino acids. This CDR3 is CASSRRGPAFSTDTQYF. The CDR3 DNA sequence: TGTGCCAGCTCACGCCGTGGGCCAGCTTTTAGCACAGATACGCAGTATTTT.

The V and J genes are TRBV18 and TRBJ2-7; 9 bases are a match to TRBD2. CDR1 and CDR2 from the germline V gene are KGHSH and LQKENI. There are 15 residues in the CDR3. The trim removed 6 bases at V and 6 bases at J, leaving 12 bases unmatched. The chain's CDR3 is CASSSVAGASIEQYF. The CDR3 nucleotides read TGTGCCAGCTCGTCCGTAGCGGGGGCCTCGATCGAGCAGTACTTC.

As regards this clone: One junction end disagrees with the germline gene, perhaps due to a read error. The chain uses TRBV7-2 and TRBJ2-7; perhaps TRBD2 as D (7 bases). Germline values: CDR1 SGHTA, CDR2 FQGNSA. The CDR3 loop spans 13 amino acids. CDR3 sequence: CASSLAGGLLPDF. The CDR3, as DNA: TGTGCCAGCAGCTTAGCGGGGGGGCTACTACCCGATTTC. Based on the CDR3 plus reference TRBV7-2 and TRBJ2-7, the full variable domain is GAGVSQSPSNKVTEKGKDVELRCDPISGHTALYWYRQSLGQGLEFLIYFQGNSAPDKSGLPSDRFSAERTGGSVSTLTIQRTQQEDSAVYLCASSLAGGLLPDFGPGTRLTVT.

The rearrangement joins TRBV9 to TRBJ2-2; TRBD2 might be the D (6 bases). CDR3 length: 15 amino acids. The V and J ends lost 7 bases and 5 bases respectively, with 18 bases between them. The germline V gene has CDR1 SGDLS and CDR2 YYNGEE. CDR3 sequence reads: CASDQEGRGTGELFF. As DNA, the CDR3 is TGTGCCAGCGATCAGGAGGGCCGAGGGACCGGGGAGCTGTTTTTT.

This chain links TRBV5-1 with TRBJ2-5, with a tentative D call TRBD1 (5 bases). The CDR3 has 14 amino acids. Trimming pared 1 base from V and 2 bases from J, leaving 9 bases between. Germline V gene lookup returns CDR1 SGHRS and CDR2 YFSETQ. CDR3 bases: TGCGCCAGCAGCTTGCTCCCAGGGCAAGAGACCCAGTACTTC. Its protein product is CASSLLPGQETQYF.

The table lists this clone with a few counts. V and J are TRBV18 and TRBJ1-2; no definite D call. Trimming took 0 bases from V and 0 from J, leaving 8 bases between them. This CDR3 region has 15 residues. The germline V gene has CDR1 KGHSH and CDR2 LQKENI. CDR3 protein: CASSPPSGSNYGYTF. In DNA, the CDR3 is TGTGCCAGCTCACCACCTTCGGGGTCTAACTATGGCTACACCTTC.

The V and J genes are TRBV4-3 and TRBJ2-1; possible D gene TRBD2, 6 bases. The V and J ends lost 0 bases and 2 bases respectively, with 11 bases between them. This CDR3 contains 16 residues. CDR1 and CDR2 from the germline V gene are LGHNA and YSLEER. The CDR3 DNA reads TGCGCCAGCAGCCAAGATCGGGAGTTAGCCTACAATGAGCAGTTCTTC. Translation gives CASSQDRELAYNEQFF.

V and J are TRBV18 and TRBJ1-3; TRBD1 is a possible D gene (5 bases). Trimming stripped 5 bases from V and 0 bases from J, with 8 bases between. The length of the CDR3 is 14 residues. The germline gives CDR1 KGHSH, CDR2 LQKENI. The chain's CDR3 is CASSGASSGNTIYF. The DNA for the CDR3 is TGTGCCAGCTCAGGGGCTTCCTCTGGAAACACCATATATTTT.

In its sample, this clone was seen once. The gene calls are TRBV2 and TRBJ2-3; D is possibly TRBD1 or TRBD2 (6 bases each). The V and J ends lost 2 bases and 3 bases respectively, with 12 bases between them. This CDR3 has 15 amino acids. Germline V gene sequence: CDR1 SNHLY, CDR2 FYNNEI. CDR3 in amino acids: CASSEWGASTDTQYF. For the CDR3, the DNA is TGTGCCAGCAGTGAATGGGGGGCGAGTACAGATACGCAGTATTTT.

The chain has TRBV7-2 and TRBJ2-3, with unresolved D. Germline-derived CDR1 and CDR2 are SGHTA and FQGNSA. This CDR3 is built from 14 residues. V lost 5 bases to trimming and J lost 0 bases, with 9 bases between them. CDR3 coding DNA: TGTGCCAGCAGCCGTCAACCTAGCACAGATACGCAGTATTTT. Its protein is CASSRQPSTDTQYF.

This clone was recorded once. The genes are TRBV29-1 and TRBJ1-2, with 8 positions matching TRBD1. The CDR3 runs 16 residues. J gave up 7 bases and V 6 bases, and 19 bases lay outside the gene matches. Germline CDR1 is SQVTM and CDR2 is ANQGSEA. For the CDR3, the DNA is TGCAGCGTACGTAGGGCAGGGGGCGCATTAATCGGTGGCTACACCTTC. Its protein product is CSVRRAGGALIGGYTF.

V gene TRBV7-2 combines with J gene TRBJ1-4, with 7 bases that match TRBD1. The CDR3 length is 17 residues. The germline V gene has CDR1 SGHTA and CDR2 FQGNSA. V lost 5 bases to trimming and J lost 5 bases; unmatched junction nucleotides: 14. The chain's CDR3 is CASSPGAGGPNNEKLFF. CDR3 coding DNA: TGTGCCAGCAGCCCAGGGGCAGGGGGTCCCAACAATGAAAAACTGTTTTTT.

This clone was seen only a few times. The chain carries TRBV7-6 and TRBJ2-3, with 12 bases aligning to TRBD2. This CDR3 has 15 amino acids. Germline assignment: CDR1 SGHVS and CDR2 FNYEAQ. The V segment lost 5 bases and the J segment 4 bases; nucleotides outside the gene matches: 4. The CDR3 DNA sequence: TGTGCCAGCAGCCCGACTAGCGGGAGCCCAGATACGCAGTATTTT. It translates to CASSPTSGSPDTQYF. The full variable domain, with the rest looked up from reference TRBV7-6 and TRBJ2-3, is GAGVSQSPRYKVTKRGQDVALRCDPISGHVSLYWYRQALGQGPEFLTYFNYEAQQDKSGLPNDRFSAERPEGSISTLTIQRTEQRDSAMYRCASSPTSGSPDTQYFGPGTRLTVL.

This clone rates as medium-sized. The rearrangement links TRBV5-4 to TRBJ2-3; the D gene is possibly TRBD1 (6 bases). Germline V gene data show CDR1 as SGHNT and CDR2 as YYREEE (reference sequence). The CDR3 has 14 amino acids. V was trimmed by 0 bases and J by 7 bases, leaving 12 bases between them. The chain's CDR3 is CASSLDRAENTQYF. CDR3 nucleotide sequence: TGTGCCAGCAGCTTGGACAGGGCCGAGAATACGCAGTATTTT.

The chain has TRBV6-6 and TRBJ1-5; D not certain. This CDR3 has 16 residues. The V and J ends lost 7 bases and 5 bases respectively, with 21 bases between them. Germline CDR1 and CDR2: MNHNY and SVGAGI (reference sequence). CDR3 loop: CASNDGLLLGDQPQHF. CDR3 nucleotides: TGTGCCAGCAATGACGGACTCCTCCTCGGGGATCAGCCCCAGCATTTT.

This rearrangement joins TRBV6-5 to TRBJ1-2; D is undetermined. Looked up from germline, CDR1 is MNHEY and CDR2 is SVGAGI. Trimming stripped 1 base from V and 7 bases from J, with 13 bases between. CDR3 length: 14 residues. The chain's CDR3 is CASSYLGRGFGYTF. Written as DNA, the CDR3 is TGTGCCAGCAGTTACTTAGGCCGAGGATTTGGCTACACCTTC.

The chain carries TRBV6-5 and TRBJ2-6, with no clear D. The CDR3 sequence is 13 residues long. Looked up from germline, CDR1 is MNHEY and CDR2 is SVGAGI. V was clipped by 6 bases and J by 3 bases, with 6 bases between them. The CDR3 sequence: CASRGNGANVLTF. The CDR3 DNA reads TGTGCCAGCAGGGGTAATGGGGCCAACGTCCTGACTTTC.

This clone was observed a single time. This rearrangement joins TRBV5-4 to TRBJ2-2; 7 bases match TRBD1. Looked up from germline, CDR1 is SGHNT and CDR2 is YYREEE (reference sequence). This CDR3 contains 15 residues. V lost 4 bases and J lost 3; bases outside the gene matches: 6. DNA for the CDR3: TGTGCCAGCAGCATCAAGGGGGCTGACACCGGGGAGCTGTTTTTT. Protein product: CASSIKGADTGELFF. Based on the CDR3 plus reference TRBV5-4 and TRBJ2-2, the full variable domain is ETGVTQSPTHLIKTRGQQVTLRCSSQSGHNTVSWYQQALGQGPQFIFQYYREEENGRGNFPPRFSGLQFPNYSSELNVNALELDDSALYLCASSIKGADTGELFFGEGSRLTVL.

This chain uses TRBV18 with TRBJ1-1; D not certain. The germline V and J ends were trimmed by 8 bases and 5 bases, with 15 bases remaining between them. Germline CDR1 is KGHSH and CDR2 is LQKENI. The CDR3 runs 13 residues. The CDR3 DNA reads as TGTGCCAGCCGGAGCCTGGAACGGACTGAAGCTTTCTTT. Protein: CASRSLERTEAFF.

This clone was seen once. The chain has TRBV5-1 and TRBJ2-1; 7 nucleotides match TRBD2. The V segment lost 2 bases and the J segment 0 bases; nucleotides outside the gene matches: 5. This CDR3 has 16 amino acids. CDR1 is SGHRS and CDR2 is YFSETQ in the germline V gene. The CDR3 protein is CASSFAGESSYNEQFF. CDR3 bases: TGCGCCAGCAGCTTTGCGGGAGAGTCCTCCTACAATGAGCAGTTCTTC.

This sequence joins TRBV6-4 and TRBJ2-3; TRBD1 matches at 7 bases. The CDR3 runs to 15 residues. Looked up from germline, CDR1 is MRHNA and CDR2 is SNTAGT. The V segment lost 5 bases and the J segment 1 base; nucleotides outside the gene matches: 6. CDR3 amino acids: CASSRTGRGTDTQYF. For the CDR3, the DNA is TGTGCCAGCAGTCGGACAGGAAGGGGCACAGATACGCAGTATTTT.

This clone was counted a few times. The chain is built from TRBV4-2 and TRBJ1-6; a possible D gene is TRBD1 (6 bases). Trimming shortened V by 1 base and J by 10 bases, and 14 bases separated the two germline ends. The CDR3 contains 15 residues. Germline lookup yields CDR1 LGHNA and CDR2 YNFKEQ. This CDR3 reads CASSQAIQGWSPLHF. CDR3 nucleotides: TGTGCCAGCAGCCAAGCTATTCAGGGGTGGTCACCCCTCCACTTT.